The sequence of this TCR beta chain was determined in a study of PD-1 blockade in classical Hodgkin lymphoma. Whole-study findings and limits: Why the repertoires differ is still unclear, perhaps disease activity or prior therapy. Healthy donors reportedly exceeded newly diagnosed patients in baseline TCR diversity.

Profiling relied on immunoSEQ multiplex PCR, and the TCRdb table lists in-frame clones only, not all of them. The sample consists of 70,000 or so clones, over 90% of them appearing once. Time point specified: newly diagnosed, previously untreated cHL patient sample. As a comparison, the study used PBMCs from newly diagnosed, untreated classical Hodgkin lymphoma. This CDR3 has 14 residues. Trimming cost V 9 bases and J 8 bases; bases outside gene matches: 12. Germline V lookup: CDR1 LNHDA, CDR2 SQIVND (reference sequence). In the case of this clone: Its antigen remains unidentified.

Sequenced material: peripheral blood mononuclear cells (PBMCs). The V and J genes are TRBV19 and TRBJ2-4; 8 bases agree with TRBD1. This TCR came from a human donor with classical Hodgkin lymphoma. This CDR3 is CASNFRGRTDIQYF. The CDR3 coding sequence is TGTGCCAGCAACTTCAGGGGGCGGACGGACATTCAGTACTTC.